This entry lists 24 T cell receptor beta chains sequenced from one sample in a study of blood T cells in healthy people across ages. With a J-beta primer mix and a sample-barcoded 5' primer, a second PCR ran about 6 to 11 cycles. TCRdb called the 5' RACE reads again in MiXCR, with one record for every CDR3 protein. This sample has around 620,000 distinct CDR3 sequences; 27% occur once, and the top ten carry about a fifth. The sequenced sample was blood. All receptors come from a woman aged 70 to 79 in good health.

Note on this clonotype: A junction boundary mismatches the germline segment, possibly from a read error. This chain joins TRBV7-6 and TRBJ2-3, with 9 bases aligning to TRBD2. The CDR3 runs to 15 residues. Germline values: CDR1 SGHVS, CDR2 FNYEAQ. As DNA, the CDR3 is TGTGCCAGCAGCTTAGGACCAGCGGGGGGTGATACGCAATATTTT. Amino acids: CASSLGPAGGDTQYF.

The gene calls are TRBV24-1 and TRBJ1-2, with 8 bases matching TRBD1. This CDR3 spans 11 amino acids. J gave up 8 bases and V 9 bases, and 4 bases lay outside the gene matches. Germline V gives CDR1 KGHDR, CDR2 SFDVKD. CDR3 loop: CATGTGQGYTF. In DNA, the CDR3 is TGTGCCACCGGGACAGGCCAAGGCTACACCTTC.

The rearrangement joins TRBV12-3 or TRBV12-4 to TRBJ1-2; 7 nucleotides match TRBD1. The V gene end was trimmed by 7 bases and the J gene end by 6 bases; junction bases not matched to a gene: 8. The CDR3 sequence is 13 residues long. The CDR3 DNA follows: TGTGCCAGCACCCCAGACAGGGTGCATGGCTACACCTTC. Translation: CASTPDRVHGYTF.

The rearrangement links TRBV20-1 to TRBJ2-3; D is undetermined. V dropped 5 bases and J dropped 4 bases, with 19 bases sitting between them. The CDR3 extends over 15 amino acids. Germline V gives CDR1 DFQATT, CDR2 SNEGSKA (reference sequence). The CDR3 reads CSALSPPVRSDTQYF. CDR3 coding DNA: TGCAGTGCTCTCTCGCCCCCAGTTAGGTCAGATACGCAGTATTTT.

The V call is TRBV3-1, the J call TRBJ2-5, with TRBD2 matching over 9 bases. The closer fit of TRBJ2-7 to the DNA end suggests the J call may be wrong. Germline V gene sequence: CDR1 LGHDT, CDR2 YNNKEL (reference sequence). CDR3 size: 14 residues. CDR3 sequence: CASIQAGGTYEQYF. The CDR3 DNA follows: TGTGCCAGCATACAAGCGGGGGGTACCTACGAGCAGTACTTC.

This chain uses TRBV6-6 with TRBJ1-6; perhaps TRBD1 as D (5 bases). V lost 8 bases and J 4 bases, leaving 12 bases between the germline ends. Germline CDR1 is MNHNY and CDR2 is SVGAGI (reference sequence). This CDR3 region has 14 residues. CDR3 coding DNA: TGTGCCAGCCGACAGCTGAGTTATAATTCACCCCTCCACTTT. Translating it yields CASRQLSYNSPLHF.

This chain connects TRBV6-5 to TRBJ1-4; D is undetermined. The germline V gene has CDR1 MNHEY and CDR2 SVGAGI. V was pared by 0 bases and J by 4 bases, with 9 bases between. The CDR3 is 15 residues long. This CDR3 is CASSYSGPLNEKLFF. CDR3 nucleotide sequence: TGTGCCAGCAGTTACTCGGGTCCCCTTAATGAAAAACTGTTTTTT.

Many counts were recorded for this clonotype. The chain combines TRBV4-1 with TRBJ2-3, with 9 nucleotides matching TRBD2. The CDR3 length is 18 residues. The V and J ends lost 1 base and 2 bases, in that order; junction bases with no gene match: 10. Germline lookup yields CDR1 MGHRA and CDR2 YSYEKL. Here the CDR3 reads CASSQGFQRGALTDTQYF. The CDR3 coding sequence is TGCGCCAGCAGCCAAGGTTTCCAGCGGGGGGCTCTCACAGATACGCAGTATTTT.

The sample holds a few counts of this clonotype. The rearrangement uses TRBV7-3 and TRBJ1-2, with D maybe TRBD1 (6 bases). Germline CDR1 SGHTA, CDR2 FQGTGA. Trimming left V 4 bases short and J 8 bases short, with 17 bases between. The CDR3 has 14 amino acids. The CDR3 sequence is CASSSHTGLGGYTF. The CDR3 coding sequence is TGTGCCAGCAGCTCCCACACAGGGCTGGGGGGCTACACCTTC.

CDR3 in DNA: TGTGCTAGTGGCCTCGGGGGGGCCCCCTACGAGCAGTACTTC. It encodes CASGLGGAPYEQYF. The chain uses TRBV12-5 and TRBJ2-7; 8 nucleotides agree with TRBD2. The CDR3 is made up of 14 amino acids. Unmatched junction bases numbered 6, after V lost 6 bases and J lost 2 bases. Germline assignment: CDR1 LGHNT and CDR2 FRNRAP.

The gene calls are TRBV6-2 or TRBV6-3 and TRBJ1-6; 7 positions match TRBD1. Germline CDR1 is MNHEY and CDR2 is SVGEGT. V shed 4 bases and J 5 bases; nucleotides not matched to a gene: 5. The CDR3 covers 15 residues. CDR3 nucleotides: TGTGCCAGCAGTTTCTCGGGACAGAATAATTCACCCCTCCACTTT. Encoded protein: CASSFSGQNNSPLHF.

This chain connects TRBV7-9 to TRBJ2-5; possibly TRBD1 or TRBD2 for D (5 bases each). The germline gives CDR1 SEHNR, CDR2 FQNEAQ (reference sequence). The V end was cut by 5 bases, the J end by 3 bases, with 13 bases between. The CDR3 is 14 residues long. This CDR3 reads CASSRAGAEETQYF. CDR3 DNA sequence: TGTGCCAGCAGCCGAGCCGGGGCAGAAGAGACCCAGTACTTC. The full variable domain, in which reference TRBV7-9 and TRBJ2-5 provide the parts outside the CDR3, is DTGVSQNPRHKITKRGQNVTFRCDPISEHNRLYWYRQTLGQGPEFLTYFQNEAQLEKSRLLSDRFSAERPKGSFSTLEIQRTEQGDSAMYLCASSRAGAEETQYFGPGTRLLVL.

This clonotype turned up a few times. The V and J genes are TRBV6-5 and TRBJ2-2; no clear D gene. Germline-derived CDR1 and CDR2 are MNHEY and SVGAGI. Trimming stripped 7 bases from V and 7 bases from J, with 7 bases between. This CDR3 is built from 11 residues. CDR3 DNA sequence: TGTGCCAGCACCCGCAGCGGGGAGCTGTTTTTT. It specifies CASTRSGELFF.

The chain combines TRBV5-1 with TRBJ1-5; tentatively, D is TRBD1 (6 bases). Germline V gives CDR1 SGHRS, CDR2 YFSETQ. V gave up 8 bases and J gave up 6 bases, with 12 bases separating them. CDR3 length: 12 residues. The DNA of the CDR3 is TGCGCCAGTACAGGGATATCTCAGCCCCAGCATTTT. Its protein product is CASTGISQPQHF.

This clonotype was recorded a few times. J is TRBJ2-7 and V is TRBV6-5; the D is unclear. Germline assignment: CDR1 MNHEY and CDR2 SVGAGI. The CDR3 loop spans 11 amino acids. V was trimmed by 11 bases and J by 5 bases, leaving 13 bases between them. The CDR3 loop is CAVRRVDEQYF. CDR3 DNA: TGTGCCGTACGACGCGTAGACGAGCAGTACTTC.

The rearrangement links TRBV19 to TRBJ1-2; tentatively, D is TRBD1 (5 bases). The CDR3 totals 11 residues. Trimming pared 6 bases from V and 3 bases from J, leaving 5 bases between. CDR1 and CDR2 from the germline V gene are LNHDA and SQIVND (reference sequence). The CDR3 reads CASRTDYGYTF. The CDR3 bases are TGTGCCAGTAGGACAGACTATGGCTACACCTTC.

This chain links TRBV5-1 with TRBJ2-5; possibly TRBD2 for D (7 bases). V dropped 2 bases and J dropped 2 bases, with 13 bases sitting between them. Germline V gene sequence: CDR1 SGHRS, CDR2 YFSETQ. CDR3 length equals 15 residues. The CDR3 loop reads CASSLGGGRQETQYF. The CDR3 DNA follows: TGCGCCAGCAGCTTAGGGGGGGGCAGACAAGAGACCCAGTACTTC.

V gene TRBV29-1 combines with J gene TRBJ2-3; possible D gene TRBD1, 6 bases. CDR3 size: 11 residues. Trimming removed 2 bases at V and 9 bases at J, with 9 bases between. Germline V gene sequence: CDR1 SQVTM, CDR2 ANQGSEA. Here the CDR3 DNA reads TGCAGCGTTGAAAACAGGGCCACGCAGTATTTT. It is translated as CSVENRATQYF.

Only a few counts were recorded for this clonotype. The J gene is TRBJ1-2, the V gene TRBV25-1, with a possible D match to TRBD1 (6 bases). CDR1 and CDR2 from the germline V gene are MGHDK and SYGVNS. The CDR3 length is 13 residues. V lost 5 bases and J lost 8, with 15 bases in between. The CDR3 reads CASSQDQGKGYTF. CDR3 DNA: TGTGCCAGCAGTCAAGACCAGGGGAAGGGCTACACCTTC.

This clonotype was counted between two and nine times. DNA for the CDR3: TGTGCCATCAGTGGGGGGGCCAAGGATGAGCAGTTCTTC. Translating gives CAISGGAKDEQFF. J is TRBJ2-1 and V is TRBV10-3; D may match TRBD1 or TRBD2 (6 bases each). V was shortened by 4 bases and J by 8 bases, with 12 bases between the two germline ends. This CDR3 spans 13 amino acids. CDR1 ENHRY and CDR2 SYGVKD come from the germline V gene.

As regards this clonotype: One base away lies a much larger clone, so this may be a sequencing read error. CDR3 loop: CASSLGQWDYGYTF. The CDR3 DNA reads TGTGCCAGCAGCTTAGGACAGTGGGACTATGGCTACACCTTC. This sequence joins TRBV7-9 and TRBJ1-2; tentatively, D is TRBD1 (5 bases). V shed 1 base and J shed 3 bases, with 9 bases lying between them. The CDR3 runs to 14 residues. Looked up from germline, CDR1 is SEHNR and CDR2 is FQNEAQ (reference sequence).

The CDR3 DNA reads as TGTGCCAGCAGTCTATCAAACAGGTTGTATGGCTACACCTTC. Its protein is CASSLSNRLYGYTF. The J gene is TRBJ1-2, the V gene TRBV12-3 or TRBV12-4; D is possibly TRBD1 (5 bases). The CDR3 extends over 14 amino acids. Trimming removed 5 bases at V and 5 bases at J, with 15 bases between.

Ten or more counts support this clonotype. The CDR3 DNA sequence: TGTGCCAGCAGCTTGCCTTACGGGGCCCAGTACTTC. This encodes CASSLPYGAQYF. The V call is TRBV7-9, the J call TRBJ2-5; TRBD2 might be the D (5 bases). There are 12 residues in the CDR3. Germline V gene data show CDR1 as SEHNR and CDR2 as FQNEAQ (reference sequence). The V end lost 3 bases, the J end lost 9 bases, and 11 bases lay between the germline ends.

This chain uses TRBV20-1 with TRBJ2-7; 7 bases are a match to TRBD1. Looked up from germline, CDR1 is DFQATT and CDR2 is SNEGSKA (reference sequence). The CDR3 extends over 13 amino acids. The V and J ends lost 5 bases and 3 bases, in that order; junction bases with no gene match: 7. The CDR3 DNA sequence: TGCAGTGCTTTAAGGCGGACAGGCTACGAGCAGTACTTC. Protein sequence: CSALRRTGYEQYF.